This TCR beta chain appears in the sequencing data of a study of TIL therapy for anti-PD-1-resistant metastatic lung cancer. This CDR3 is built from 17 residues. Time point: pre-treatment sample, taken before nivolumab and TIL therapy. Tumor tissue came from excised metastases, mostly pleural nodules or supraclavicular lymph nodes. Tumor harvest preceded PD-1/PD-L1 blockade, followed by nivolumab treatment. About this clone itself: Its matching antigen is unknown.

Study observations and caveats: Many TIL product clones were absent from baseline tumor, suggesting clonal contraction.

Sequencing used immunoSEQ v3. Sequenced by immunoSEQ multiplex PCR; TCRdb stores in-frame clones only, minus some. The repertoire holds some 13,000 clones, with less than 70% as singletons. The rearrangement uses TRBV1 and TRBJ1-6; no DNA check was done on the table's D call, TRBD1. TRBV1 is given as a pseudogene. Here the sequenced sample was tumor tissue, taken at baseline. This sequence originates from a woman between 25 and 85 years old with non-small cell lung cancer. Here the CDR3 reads CTSSQDSRDRHNSPLHF. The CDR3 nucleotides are TGCACCAGCAGCCAAGATAGTAGGGACAGACATAATTCACCCCTCCACTTT.